This TCR beta chain derives from a study of blood T cells in healthy people across ages. PCR was performed a second time for 7 to 11 cycles using a sample-barcoded 5' primer and a J-beta primer mix. A tag from a template-switch adaptor with 12 random nucleotides marked each cDNA molecule. TCRdb re-called the 5' RACE reads through MiXCR, storing one row per CDR3 protein. The data show around 1.5 million distinct CDR3 sequences, with 34% seen just once and approximately 11% held by the top ten. Germline lookup yields CDR1 MNHEY and CDR2 SVGAGI. V shed 6 bases, J shed 5 bases, and the junction held 10 bases outside the gene matches. This CDR3 region has 15 residues.

The sample consisted of blood. This receptor was obtained from a woman in her 30s in good health. The chain is built from TRBV6-5 and TRBJ2-1, with 7 positions matching TRBD1. The CDR3 sequence: CASSLGGQRHNEQFF. The CDR3 DNA reads TGTGCCAGCAGCCTAGGGGGACAGCGACACAATGAGCAGTTCTTC.